Below, one T cell receptor (beta chain) is given with its context. Its specific antigen is unknown. Base quality data are lacking; no much larger clone is found one base away. V is shortened by 3 bases, J by 6 bases, and the region joining them spans 9 bases. The CDR1 and CDR2 encoded by the germline V gene are SGHTA and FQGNSA. Reading from cysteine to phenylalanine, the CDR3 counts 13 amino acids. Only the CDR3 part of the read is kept: 39 bases, read in frame from the first base. This entry belongs to a study of T-cell memory formation after mild COVID-19 (dated by TCRdb to about 2021). Regarding the complete study: TCR sequence clusters from the two donors were found to be largely donor specific. In a couple of donors, T-cell clones that expanded and contracted after mild COVID-19 were tracked by sequencing TCRalpha and TCRbeta repertoires over time. Two young, previously healthy adult volunteers made up the cohort, one male and one female.

Sequencing took place on an Illumina NovaSeq 6000. cDNA libraries for TCRalpha and TCRbeta were prepared by 5'RACE using constant-segment primers, with sample barcodes and unique molecular identifiers added. Trizol reagent was used to extract RNA from every sample. Library amplification was performed in two PCR steps, and a second sample barcode and Illumina TruSeq adapters were introduced in the second step. Sequencing of the libraries was done on an Illumina NovaSeq, producing 2 x 150 bp paired-end reads. For the original study's pipeline: The reads were demultiplexed and collapsed into UMI-guided consensus sequences using migec v1.2.7. With mixcr v2.1.11, UMI consensuses were aligned to TRA and TRB V and J templates and assembled into clonotypes. Clonotypes were classified as expanded or contracted when called significant by both edgeR and NoisET, with noise models trained on biological replicates. edgeR calls used a false discovery rate-adjusted p below 0.01 and a log2 fold-change threshold of 1. As an exploratory analysis of dynamics, max-normalized trajectories of the 1000 most abundant clonotypes were examined by PCA with hierarchical clustering. Separately sequenced CD4+ and CD8+ repertoires were used to assign a CD4 or CD8 phenotype to each responding clone. Clones were called with MiXCR by TCRdb after fastp trimmed the public reads at Q25, and only in-frame beta chains were retained. Each entry is one CDR3 protein sequence, shown with its most common DNA and genes. TCRdb, not the original authors, processed these V and J calls. Within this sample are 300,000 to 350,000 distinct CDR3 sequences, with approximately 14% of them counted one time only. The top ten hold under 25% of the sample.

Ficoll-Paque density gradient centrifugation was used to isolate PBMCs. The full study reports these points: Contracting CD4+ clones turned up mainly in the CM and EM memory subsets, whereas EMRA was where CD8+ clones were enriched. SARS-CoV-2 specificity was not confirmed for the second-wave clones peaking on day 37. Some responding clones were found in pre-infection memory, which suggests that pre-existing cross-reactive memory T cells took part in the SARS-CoV-2 response. Balanced CD4/CD8 phenotypes were observed for clones contracting from day 15 to 85, whereas a bias towards CD4+ was observed for a second wave of clones expanding from day 15 to 37. The study included only a couple of mild cases, and larger cohorts that include severe cases with pre-infection samples were judged to be necessary.

The origin of this receptor is a man between 18 and 29 years old who had mild COVID-19 (a few samples of this study predate the infection). The sample titles of this study are shuffled in the database, so cell type and time point are left out; the donor was told from shared clones. Recombination connected TRBV7-2 to TRBJ2-1; TRBD2 is possibly the D segment (5 matching bases). Material: PBMCs or a T cell subset sorted from them (not recorded which). The DNA sequence is as follows: TGTGCCAGCAGCTTTCGTGGAGGCAATGAGCAGTTCTTC. This sequence encodes CASSFRGGNEQFF. Outside the CDR3, residues come from the reference TRBV7-2 and TRBJ2-1 proteins, so the full variable domain is: GAGVSQSPSNKVTEKGKDVELRCDPISGHTALYWYRQSLGQGLEFLIYFQGNSAPDKSGLPSDRFSAERTGGSVSTLTIQRTQQEDSAVYLCASSFRGGNEQFFGPGTRLTVL.